These T cell receptor beta chains were read from a single sample in a study of CD8 T cells in Susac syndrome. In TCRdb, the immunoSEQ multiplex PCR reads were re-called with MiXCR into one record per CDR3 protein. The table records about 200,000 distinct CDR3 sequences, 85% to 95% of them present only once. The sample taken for sequencing was CD4+ T cells from PBMCs. All receptors come from a human donor in good health. CDR3s include the opening cysteine and the closing phenylalanine or tryptophan. D genes are given only for firm matches. A row's size may be missing; if present it is once, few, many or a size class.

J: TRBJ2-1
size: .
V: TRBV7-9
D: .
DNA: TGTGCCAGCTCTAAGTGGACGGGCGAGCAGTTCTTC
CDR3: CASSKWTGEQFF

J: TRBJ2-3
size: .
V: TRBV3-1
D: TRBD2
DNA: TGTGCCAGCGGTAAGCGGGAGGGCCTGGATACGCAGTATTTT
CDR3: CASGKREGLDTQYF

J: TRBJ2-5
size: .
V: TRBV12-3/TRBV12-4
D: .
DNA: TGTGCCAGCAGTTTACCGCCCCAAGAGACCCAGTACTTC
CDR3: CASSLPPQETQYF

J: TRBJ2-2
size: once
V: TRBV20-1
D: TRBD2
DNA: TGCAGTGCTGCGGGACTAGCGGGAGGAAGGGGCGGGGAGCTGTTTTTT
CDR3: CSAAGLAGGRGGELFF

J: TRBJ2-1
size: .
V: TRBV28
D: TRBD2
DNA: TGTGCCAGCTGGGCCGCGCGGGGGGCAAACGACCAACTTGGTGGGTTCTTC
CDR3: CASWAARGANDQLGGFF

J: TRBJ2-1
size: once
V: TRBV20-1
D: TRBD1
DNA: TGCAGTGCTAGAGCGTTGTCGCCTCACACAGGGGGGAATGAGCAGTTCTTC
CDR3: CSARALSPHTGGNEQFF

J: TRBJ2-1
size: .
V: TRBV4-2
D: .
DNA: TGTGCCAGCAGCCAAGACCTCGACCAGAACAATGAGCAGTTCTTC
CDR3: CASSQDLDQNNEQFF

J: TRBJ1-6
size: .
V: TRBV6-5
D: TRBD1
DNA: TGTGCCAGCAGTTACGGGCGGACAGGGTACAATTCACCCCTCCACTTT
CDR3: CASSYGRTGYNSPLHF

J: TRBJ2-1
size: once
V: TRBV20-1
D: TRBD2
DNA: TGCAGTGCTAAACTAGCGCGGGGAGCAAATGAGCAGTTCTTC
CDR3: CSAKLARGANEQFF

J: TRBJ2-3
size: .
V: TRBV7-2
D: TRBD2
DNA: TGTGCCAGCTCCTTTGGACTAGCGAGCACAGATACGCAGTATTTT
CDR3: CASSFGLASTDTQYF

J: TRBJ1-4
size: .
V: TRBV3-1
D: .
DNA: TGTGCCAGCAGCCTTGGATCCGGGAGACGGGAAAAACTGTTTTTT
CDR3: CASSLGSGRREKLFF

J: TRBJ2-5
size: .
V: TRBV4-2
D: .
DNA: TGTGCCAGCAGCCAAGTCACGGGGGAGACCCAGTACTTC
CDR3: CASSQVTGETQYF

J: TRBJ1-1
size: .
V: TRBV3-1
D: .
DNA: TGTGCCAGCAGCCGGGGGGACACTGAAGCTTTCTTT
CDR3: CASSRGDTEAFF

J: TRBJ1-1
size: .
V: TRBV7-2
D: .
DNA: TGTGCCAGCAGCCCGCACGTCGGGCAGGGGAACACTGAAGCTTTCTTT
CDR3: CASSPHVGQGNTEAFF

J: TRBJ2-7
size: .
V: TRBV3-1
D: .
DNA: TGTGCCAGCAGTCAAGACTCCTCCAGGGGAGAGCAGTACTTC
CDR3: CASSQDSSRGEQYF

J: TRBJ1-1
size: .
V: TRBV20-1
D: TRBD1
DNA: TGCAGTGCTCCGGGACAGGGGACAAGGGAAGCTTTCTTT
CDR3: CSAPGQGTREAFF

J: TRBJ1-2
size: once
V: TRBV7-2
D: .
DNA: TGTGCCAGCAGCTTAGAGAGGGTTCATGGCTACACCTTC
CDR3: CASSLERVHGYTF

J: TRBJ2-2
size: .
V: TRBV5-4
D: .
DNA: TGTGCCAGCAGCTCCCGACAGGGAGGAACCGGGGAGCTGTTTTTT
CDR3: CASSSRQGGTGELFF

J: TRBJ1-2
size: .
V: TRBV2
D: TRBD1
DNA: TGTGCCAGCAGGCGAGGGGCAGGGGGCATCTATGGCTACACCTTC
CDR3: CASRRGAGGIYGYTF

J: TRBJ2-2
size: .
V: TRBV7-2
D: .
DNA: TGTGCCAGCAGTCCCAGTACCGGGGAGCTGTTTTTT
CDR3: CASSPSTGELFF

J: TRBJ2-7
size: .
V: TRBV7-2
D: TRBD2
DNA: TGTGCCAGCAGCTTAGCGGGGGGGACCCACGAGCAGTACTTC
CDR3: CASSLAGGTHEQYF

J: TRBJ1-6
size: .
V: TRBV23-1
D: .
DNA: TGCGCCAGCAGTCCACAGGGAAGGGACTCACCCCTCCACTTT
CDR3: CASSPQGRDSPLHF

J: TRBJ2-5
size: .
V: TRBV4-1
D: TRBD2
DNA: TGCGCCAGCAGCGGATCAGCGGGATCGTGGGAGACCCAGTACTTC
CDR3: CASSGSAGSWETQYF